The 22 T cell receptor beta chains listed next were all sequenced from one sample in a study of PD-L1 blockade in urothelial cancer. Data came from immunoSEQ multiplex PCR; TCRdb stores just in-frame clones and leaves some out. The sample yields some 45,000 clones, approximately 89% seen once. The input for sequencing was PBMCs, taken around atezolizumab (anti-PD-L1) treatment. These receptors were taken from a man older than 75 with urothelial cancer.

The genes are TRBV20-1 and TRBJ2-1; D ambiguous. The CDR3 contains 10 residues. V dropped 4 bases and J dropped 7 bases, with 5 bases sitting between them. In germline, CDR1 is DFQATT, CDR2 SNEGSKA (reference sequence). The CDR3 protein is CSANRNEQFF. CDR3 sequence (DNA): TGCAGTGCTAATCGGAATGAGCAGTTCTTC.

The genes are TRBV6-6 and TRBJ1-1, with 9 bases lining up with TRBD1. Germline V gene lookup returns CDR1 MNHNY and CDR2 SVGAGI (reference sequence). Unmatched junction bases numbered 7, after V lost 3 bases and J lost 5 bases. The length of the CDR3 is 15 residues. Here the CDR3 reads CASSYAGTGRTEAFF. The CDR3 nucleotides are TGTGCCAGCAGTTATGCCGGGACAGGGAGAACTGAAGCTTTCTTT.

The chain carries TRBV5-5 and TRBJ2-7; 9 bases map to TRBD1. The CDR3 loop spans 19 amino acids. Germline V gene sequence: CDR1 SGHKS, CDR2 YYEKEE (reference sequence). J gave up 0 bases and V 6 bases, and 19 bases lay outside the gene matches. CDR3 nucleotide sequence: TGTGCCAGCAAGGAAGGGACAGGGATGATTGGGGTGGGCTCCTACGAGCAGTACTTC. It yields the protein CASKEGTGMIGVGSYEQYF.

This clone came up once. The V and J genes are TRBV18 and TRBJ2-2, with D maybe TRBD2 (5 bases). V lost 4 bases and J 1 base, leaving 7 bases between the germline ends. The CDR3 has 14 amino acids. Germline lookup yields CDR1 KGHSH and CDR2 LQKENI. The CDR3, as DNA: TGTGCCAGCTCACGGGGAGAGAACACCGGGGAGCTGTTTTTT. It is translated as CASSRGENTGELFF. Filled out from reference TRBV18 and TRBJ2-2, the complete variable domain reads NAGVMQNPRHLVRRRGQEARLRCSPMKGHSHVYWYRQLPEEGLKFMVYLQKENIIDESGMPKERFSAEFPKEGPSILRIQQVVRGDSAAYFCASSRGENTGELFFGEGSRLTVL.

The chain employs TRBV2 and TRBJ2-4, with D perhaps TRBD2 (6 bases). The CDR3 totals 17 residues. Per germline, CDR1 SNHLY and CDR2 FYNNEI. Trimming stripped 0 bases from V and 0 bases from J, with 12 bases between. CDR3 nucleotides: TGTGCCAGCAGTGAAGCGAGGCAGGGACTAGCCAAAAACATTCAGTACTTC. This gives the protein CASSEARQGLAKNIQYF.

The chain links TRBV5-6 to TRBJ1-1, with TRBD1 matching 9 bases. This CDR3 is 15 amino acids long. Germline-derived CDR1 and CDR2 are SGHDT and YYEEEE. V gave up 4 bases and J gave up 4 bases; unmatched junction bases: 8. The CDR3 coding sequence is TGTGCCAGCAGCCCGATGGGACAGGGCAGCACTGAAGCTTTCTTT. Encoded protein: CASSPMGQGSTEAFF.

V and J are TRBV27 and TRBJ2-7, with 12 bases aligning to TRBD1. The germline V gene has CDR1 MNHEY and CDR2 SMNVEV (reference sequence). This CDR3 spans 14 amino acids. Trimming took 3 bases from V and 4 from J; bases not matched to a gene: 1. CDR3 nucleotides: TGTGCCAGCAGTTTGGGACAGGGGGCTTACGAGCAGTACTTC. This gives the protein CASSLGQGAYEQYF.

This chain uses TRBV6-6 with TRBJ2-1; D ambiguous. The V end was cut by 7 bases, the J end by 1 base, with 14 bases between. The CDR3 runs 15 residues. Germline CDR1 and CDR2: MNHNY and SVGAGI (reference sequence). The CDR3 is CASNPALVSYNEQFF. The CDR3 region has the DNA TGTGCCAGCAACCCTGCGCTGGTTTCCTACAATGAGCAGTTCTTC.

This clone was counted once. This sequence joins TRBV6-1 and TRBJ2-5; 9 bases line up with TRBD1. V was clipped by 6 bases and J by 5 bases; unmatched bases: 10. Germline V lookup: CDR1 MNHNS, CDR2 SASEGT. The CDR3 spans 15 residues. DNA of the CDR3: TGTGCCAGCAGCGGGGGACAGGGTGGGGATGAGACCCAGTACTTC. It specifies CASSGGQGGDETQYF.

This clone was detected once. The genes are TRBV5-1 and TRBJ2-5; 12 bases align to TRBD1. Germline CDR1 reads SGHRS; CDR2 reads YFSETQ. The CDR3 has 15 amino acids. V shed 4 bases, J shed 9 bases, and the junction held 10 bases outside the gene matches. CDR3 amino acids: CASSGGTGGGGSQYF. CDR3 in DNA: TGCGCCAGCAGCGGGGGGACAGGGGGCGGCGGGTCCCAGTACTTC.

CDR3 region: CASSLRAGDEQYF. CDR3 sequence (DNA): TGTGCCAGCAGTCTCCGGGCGGGGGACGAGCAGTACTTC. The rearrangement links TRBV6-5 to TRBJ2-7; 7 bases line up with TRBD2. CDR1 MNHEY and CDR2 SVGAGI come from the germline V gene. J was trimmed by 5 bases and V by 5 bases; bases with no gene match: 6. CDR3 size: 13 residues.

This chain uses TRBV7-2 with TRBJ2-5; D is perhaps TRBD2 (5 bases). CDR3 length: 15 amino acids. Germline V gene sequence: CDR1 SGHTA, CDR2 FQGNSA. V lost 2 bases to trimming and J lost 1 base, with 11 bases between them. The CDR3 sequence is CASSLMSGIQETQYF. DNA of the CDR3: TGTGCCAGCAGCTTAATGTCGGGGATCCAAGAGACCCAGTACTTC.

The CDR3 spells CASRPPGLNTGELFF. Written as DNA, the CDR3 is TGCGCCAGCCGACCCCCGGGACTGAACACCGGGGAGCTGTTTTTT. The chain links TRBV5-1 to TRBJ2-2; a weak D match, TRBD2 (6 bases). In germline, CDR1 is SGHRS, CDR2 YFSETQ. This CDR3 comprises 15 residues. V lost 7 bases and J lost 1, with 14 bases in between.

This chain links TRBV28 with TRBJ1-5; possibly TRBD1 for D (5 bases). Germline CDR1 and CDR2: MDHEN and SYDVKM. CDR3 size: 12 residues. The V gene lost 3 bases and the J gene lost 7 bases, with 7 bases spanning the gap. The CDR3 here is CASSLPGQPQHF. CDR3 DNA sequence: TGTGCCAGCAGTTTGCCAGGGCAGCCCCAGCATTTT. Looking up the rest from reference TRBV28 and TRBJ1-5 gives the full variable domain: DVKVTQSSRYLVKRTGEKVFLECVQDMDHENMFWYRQDPGLGLRLIYFSYDVKMKEKGDIPEGYSVSREKKERFSLILESASTNQTSMYLCASSLPGQPQHFGDGTRLSIL.

CDR3 residues: CASSDGRGAYEQYF. CDR3 DNA: TGTGCCAGCAGTGACGGGCGGGGCGCCTACGAGCAGTACTTC. The chain links TRBV6-4 to TRBJ2-7, with D perhaps matching TRBD2 (6 bases). The V end was cut by 2 bases, the J end by 2 bases, with 10 bases between. The CDR3 runs 14 residues. Germline V gene data show CDR1 as MRHNA and CDR2 as SNTAGT.

Here the CDR3 DNA reads TGTGCCAGCAGCCCCCTACGGGGTTCCTACGAGCAGTACTTC. It translates to CASSPLRGSYEQYF. The V and J genes are TRBV11-2 and TRBJ2-7, with D possibly being TRBD2 (5 bases). CDR1 SGHAT and CDR2 FQNNGV come from the germline V gene. The V end lost 5 bases, the J end lost 1 base, and 12 bases lay between the germline ends. The length of the CDR3 is 14 residues.

In nucleotides, the CDR3 is TGTGCCAGTAGTGACAGGGATAACACTGAAGCTTTCTTT. It translates to CASSDRDNTEAFF. The V call is TRBV19, the J call TRBJ1-1; 7 bases map to TRBD1. The V gene end was trimmed by 5 bases and the J gene end by 2 bases; junction bases not matched to a gene: 2. This CDR3 comprises 13 residues. CDR1 and CDR2 (germline): LNHDA, SQIVND (reference sequence).

CDR3 nucleotide sequence: TGTGCCAGTAGTGCCTCCACTAGCGGGAGAGGGGATGAGCAGTTCTTC. Protein product: CASSASTSGRGDEQFF. The chain recombines TRBV19 with TRBJ2-1; 11 nucleotides agree with TRBD2. With V trimmed by 5 bases and J by 8 bases, 11 bases remained unmatched. Germline loops: CDR1 LNHDA, CDR2 SQIVND (reference sequence). The CDR3 spans 16 residues.

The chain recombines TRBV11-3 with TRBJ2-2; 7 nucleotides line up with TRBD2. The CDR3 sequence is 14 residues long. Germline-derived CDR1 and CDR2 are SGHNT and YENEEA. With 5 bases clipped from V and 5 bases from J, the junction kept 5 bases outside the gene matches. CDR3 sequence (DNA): TGTGCCAGCAGCACGGGAGCGGGGACCGGGGAGCTGTTTTTT. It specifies CASSTGAGTGELFF.

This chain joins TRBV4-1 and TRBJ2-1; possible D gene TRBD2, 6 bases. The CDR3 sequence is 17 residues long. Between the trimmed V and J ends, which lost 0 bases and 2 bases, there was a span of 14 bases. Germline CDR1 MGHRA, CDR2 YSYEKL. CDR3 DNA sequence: TGCGCCAGCAGCCAAGATAATCGTAGGACTACCTACAATGAGCAGTTCTTC. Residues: CASSQDNRRTTYNEQFF.

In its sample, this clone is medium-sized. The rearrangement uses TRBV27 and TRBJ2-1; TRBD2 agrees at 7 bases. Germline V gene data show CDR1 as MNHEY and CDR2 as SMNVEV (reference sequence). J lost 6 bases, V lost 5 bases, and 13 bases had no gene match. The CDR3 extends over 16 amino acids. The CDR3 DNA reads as TGTGCCAGCAGTCCCTACCCTCGGGAGGTCTTCAATGAGCAGTTCTTC. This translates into CASSPYPREVFNEQFF.

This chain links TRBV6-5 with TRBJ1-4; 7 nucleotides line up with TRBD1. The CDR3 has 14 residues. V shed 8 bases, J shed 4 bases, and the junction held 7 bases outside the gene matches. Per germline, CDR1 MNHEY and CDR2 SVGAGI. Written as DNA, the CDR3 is TGTGCCAGCGGGGGACAGACACATAATGAAAAACTGTTTTTT. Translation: CASGGQTHNEKLFF.